Presented here are 4 T cell receptor beta chains from one specimen sequenced in a study of long-term antiretroviral therapy in people with HIV. This was the immunoSEQ v3.0 assay at survey level. Data came from immunoSEQ multiplex PCR; TCRdb stores just in-frame clones and leaves some out. Here the sample spans 30,000 or so clones, roughly 98% being singletons. Sequenced here: unsorted PBMCs, sampled 7.6 years after starting antiretroviral therapy. These receptors were taken from a man aged 25 to 45 with HIV.

The V call is TRBV4-3, the J call TRBJ1-4, with a tentative D call TRBD1 (5 bases). This CDR3 has 15 amino acids. Germline V gene sequence: CDR1 LGHNA, CDR2 YSLEER. Trimming left V 4 bases short and J 7 bases short, with 16 bases between. CDR3: CASSPSGSGGEKLFF. The CDR3 bases are TGCGCCAGCAGCCCCTCGGGCTCGGGGGGTGAAAAACTGTTTTTT.

The count of this clone is one. This rearrangement joins TRBV29-1 to TRBJ2-3, with D hard to call. CDR1 and CDR2 (germline): SQVTM, ANQGSEA. V shed 3 bases and J shed 1 base, with 5 bases lying between them. CDR3 length: 12 amino acids. CDR3 loop: CSVDRGTDTQYF. As DNA, the CDR3 is TGCAGCGTTGACCGAGGCACAGATACGCAGTATTTT.

The V call is TRBV9, the J call TRBJ2-3; D may be TRBD1 (5 bases). The CDR3 is 14 amino acids. Germline values: CDR1 SGDLS, CDR2 YYNGEE. Trimming left V 0 bases short and J 4 bases short, with 9 bases between. The CDR3 DNA reads as TGTGCCAGCAGCGTAGAAACAGGATCAGATACGCAGTATTTT. Protein sequence: CASSVETGSDTQYF.

V usage is TRBV19 and J usage is TRBJ1-2; D is possibly TRBD1 (5 bases). This CDR3 contains 14 residues. Germline V lookup: CDR1 LNHDA, CDR2 SQIVND (reference sequence). With 6 bases removed from V and 4 bases from J, the gap between germline ends came to 15 bases. The CDR3 DNA is TGTGCCAGTAGCCCTCAGGGTCCTCTCTATGGCTACACCTTC. Residues: CASSPQGPLYGYTF.